This is a list of T cell receptor beta chains from one sample in a study of blood T cell repertoires in COVID-19. Repertoires were generated with immunoSEQ multiplex PCR, while TCRdb's copy carries only in-frame clones and drops some. The sample carries around 250,000 clones, almost 85% recorded once. Sequenced input: peripheral blood. The origin of the receptors is a woman aged 80 or over with acute or convalescent COVID-19. The CDR3 runs from the conserved cysteine through the conserved F or W. The D gene is left open where the match is weak. Clone sizes are given selectively: once, few, many, or a class where the clone is expanded.

J,D,size,V,CDR3,DNA
TRBJ1-6,.,.,TRBV14,CASSHRPDRINSPLHF,TGTGCCAGCAGCCACCGCCCGGACAGAATAAATTCACCCCTCCACTTT
TRBJ2-7,.,.,TRBV21-1,CASSQGGQGASEQYF,TGTGCCAGCTCTCAGGGGGGACAGGGAGCATCCGAGCAGTACTTC
TRBJ2-3,.,.,TRBV6-2/TRBV6-3,CASSPGADTQYF,TGTGCCAGCAGCCCCGGGGCAGATACGCAGTATTTT
TRBJ2-7,TRBD2,.,TRBV28,CASSRLGTSGSYEQYF,TGTGCCAGCAGTAGACTCGGGACTAGCGGATCCTACGAGCAGTACTTC
TRBJ2-4,TRBD1,.,TRBV4-3,CASSQYRGELAKNIQYF,TGCGCCAGCAGCCAATACAGGGGAGAGTTAGCCAAAAACATTCAGTACTTC
TRBJ1-2,TRBD1,.,TRBV6-1,CASSFGTVPNYGYTF,TGTGCCAGCAGTTTCGGGACAGTCCCTAACTATGGCTACACCTTC
TRBJ2-7,.,.,TRBV10-3,CAISESTLRVEQYF,TGTGCCATCAGTGAGTCTACGTTGAGGGTCGAGCAGTACTTC
TRBJ2-7,.,few,TRBV28,CASRTGQSFYEQYF,TGTGCCAGCAGAACCGGACAGAGTTTCTACGAGCAGTACTTC
TRBJ2-7,TRBD1,.,TRBV7-8,CASSLSYRGAEQYF,TGTGCCAGCAGCTTATCGTACAGGGGCGCCGAGCAGTACTTC
TRBJ2-3,TRBD1,.,TRBV7-9,CASGRQGAQYF,TGTGCCAGCGGGAGACAGGGCGCGCAGTATTTT
TRBJ2-7,TRBD2,once,TRBV27,CASSSLGGDYEQYF,TGTGCCAGCAGTTCCCTGGGGGGGGATTACGAGCAGTACTTC
TRBJ2-7,TRBD2,.,TRBV10-1,CASSEWERGAPYEQYF,TGCGCCAGCAGTGAATGGGAGCGGGGGGCCCCCTACGAGCAGTACTTC
TRBJ2-3,TRBD1,.,TRBV20-1,CSASHPDRPDTQYF,TGCAGTGCTAGTCACCCGGACAGGCCAGATACGCAGTATTTT
TRBJ2-7,TRBD1,.,TRBV5-1,CASSRGQGDYEQYF,TGCGCCAGCAGCCGGGGACAGGGGGACTACGAGCAGTACTTC
TRBJ1-1,TRBD1,few,TRBV29-1,CSVEDQGQGRITEAFF,TGCAGCGTTGAAGACCAAGGACAGGGGAGGATCACTGAAGCTTTCTTT
TRBJ1-1,TRBD1,.,TRBV7-8,CASSLAYRGNTEAFF,TGTGCCAGCAGCTTAGCTTACAGGGGTAACACTGAAGCTTTCTTT
TRBJ1-5,.,.,TRBV28,CASSRPGGSYSNQPQHF,TGTGCCAGCAGTCGCCCGGGGGGCTCTTATAGCAATCAGCCCCAGCATTTT
TRBJ2-5,.,.,TRBV11-2,CASSQARGAQETQYF,TGTGCCAGCAGCCAGGCCAGGGGAGCACAAGAGACCCAGTACTTC
TRBJ1-4,.,.,TRBV9,CASSSYATNEKLFF,TGTGCCAGCAGCTCGTATGCAACTAATGAAAAACTGTTTTTT